These T cell receptor beta chains were read from a single sample in a study of identical twins. MiXCR, run by TCRdb on the 5' RACE reads, gives a single entry per CDR3 protein. The sample has 240,000 or so distinct CDR3 sequences; about 7% are singletons. These same data were also listed under a study on yellow fever vaccine responses in identical twins.

The sequencing input was memory (CD45RO+) T cells sorted from blood. These receptors all stem from a woman between 18 and 29 years old in good health. CDR3s leave out the opening cysteine and the closing phenylalanine or tryptophan. Fields, in order: V gene, CDR3 protein.

TRBV28,ASSAWSSSGETQY
TRBV2,ASSDRGRQETQY
TRBV10-3,AISTSNLLAAGQKRSYEQY
TRBV28,ASSPGFAQY
TRBV12-3/TRBV12-4,ASGQGATNEKLF
TRBV20-1,SARDRSGGSYNEQF
TRBV2,ASSAGTGSRSGYT
TRBV6-1,ASSPSNWGRSNQPQH
TRBV5-4,ASSVGLAGFTDTQY
TRBV5-1,ASSSRLAGELNNEQF
TRBV20-1,SARDLDRGILETQY
TRBV5-1,ASSLAVYRLAGGDTGELF
TRBV20-1,SARARGGQETQY
TRBV27,ASSSGQTVSVAF
TRBV2,ASSEGGSRVTDTQY
TRBV12-3/TRBV12-4,ASSLWPQRNTQY
TRBV7-2,ASSRSPGVGTDTQY
TRBV29-1,SVGSVQGYEQY
TRBV29-1,SASRGGTGAGELF
TRBV28,ASRIPGQNTGELF
TRBV5-1,ASSLDSANYGYT
TRBV11-1,ASRSYRYTEAF
TRBV4-2,ASSQDSVAGGSRY
TRBV19,ASSSQGGIAYNEQF
TRBV28,ASRGYGRDGELF
TRBV6-5,ASSYWGQGMNLH
TRBV6-1,ASSVDRVNSPLH